The TCR beta chain under discussion was sequenced for a study of CD8 T cells in ankylosing spondylitis. Preparation of TCR beta libraries was done by quantitative 5'-RACE with molecular barcodes. TCRdb recomputed calls from the 5' RACE reads with MiXCR, one row per CDR3 protein. The sample records hundreds of thousands of distinct CDR3 sequences, over 9.5% being singletons. Per the germline V gene, CDR1 is ENHRY and CDR2 is SYGVKD. The length of the CDR3 is 14 residues. Trimming removed 10 bases from V and 0 bases from J, with 16 bases in between. This clonotype appeared many times. Its antigen is still unknown. The study's findings and limits: What appeared characteristic of ankylosing spondylitis blood was a TCR beta motif of eight highly homologous variants. Relatively rare in peripheral blood, disease-linked clones were also CD8+. According to the report, clones linked to the disease were significantly enriched in matched synovial fluid samples taken from ankylosing spondylitis patients.

Sample: blood, either unsorted or a sorted T cell fraction (not recorded which). This receptor was taken from a male donor with ankylosing spondylitis. V and J are TRBV10-3 and TRBJ2-7; D might be TRBD1 or TRBD2, each matching 5 bases. CDR3: CATLRGASSYEQYF. CDR3 DNA: TGTGCCACGCTACGGGGCGCCAGCTCCTACGAGCAGTACTTC.